Below, 29 T cell receptor beta chains from the same sample are listed, as sequenced in a study of blood T cell repertoires in COVID-19. Sequenced by immunoSEQ multiplex PCR; TCRdb stores in-frame clones only, minus some. The sample has over 120,000 clones, more than 75% seen once; the top ten hold approximately 40%. Material: peripheral blood. These receptors all stem from a man between 50 and 59 years old who had recovered from COVID-19.

V usage is TRBV7-9 and J usage is TRBJ2-1; 11 bases are a match to TRBD1. The CDR3 covers 14 residues. Germline V gene data show CDR1 as SEHNR and CDR2 as FQNEAQ (reference sequence). Germline trimming cut 3 bases from V and 9 bases from J; bases unmatched to any gene: 4. Here the CDR3 reads CASSFGQGAGEQFF. CDR3 nucleotides: TGTGCCAGCAGCTTTGGACAGGGGGCTGGTGAGCAGTTCTTC.

J is TRBJ2-5 and V is TRBV5-5; 10 bases agree with TRBD1. The V and J ends lost 0 bases and 4 bases, in that order; junction bases with no gene match: 3. Germline lookup yields CDR1 SGHKS and CDR2 YYEKEE (reference sequence). This CDR3 is 15 amino acids long. In nucleotides, the CDR3 is TGTGCCAGCAGCTTGGCCGGGACAGGGGTAGAGACCCAGTACTTC. Translating gives CASSLAGTGVETQYF.

The chain uses TRBV24-1 and TRBJ2-1; 14 bases line up with TRBD2. The germline V gene has CDR1 KGHDR and CDR2 SFDVKD. CDR3 size: 11 residues. With V trimmed by 9 bases and J by 12 bases, 0 bases remained unmatched. In DNA, the CDR3 is TGTGCCACCGGACTAGCGGGGGGGCAGTTCTTC. Residues: CATGLAGGQFF.

The CDR3 nucleotides read TGTGCCAGCAGTGAACTAGGGGGCCAGGGGGAAAAACTGTTTTTT. Protein: CASSELGGQGEKLFF. The chain has TRBV6-1 and TRBJ1-4; 7 nucleotides line up with TRBD1. Trimming took 2 bases from V and 8 from J; bases not matched to a gene: 8. The germline gives CDR1 MNHNS, CDR2 SASEGT. The CDR3 runs to 15 residues.

The chain employs TRBV11-2 and TRBJ1-1; D gene unclear. The CDR3 totals 12 residues. The V gene's germline CDR1 is SGHAT and CDR2 FQNNGV. V shed 1 base and J shed 6 bases, with 6 bases lying between them. The CDR3 DNA sequence: TGTGCCAGCAGCTTAGGTTTCGCTGAAGCTTTCTTT. Amino acids: CASSLGFAEAFF.

The J gene is TRBJ2-5, the V gene TRBV9; 8 positions agree with TRBD1. CDR3 length equals 13 residues. Trimming at V came to 1 base and at J to 5 bases, leaving 1 base not matched to a gene. Looked up from germline, CDR1 is SGDLS and CDR2 is YYNGEE. This CDR3 is CASSVNRGETQYF. In nucleotides, the CDR3 is TGTGCCAGCAGCGTAAACAGGGGGGAGACCCAGTACTTC.

The chain links TRBV7-9 to TRBJ2-7; 8 nucleotides align to TRBD1. The germline V gene encodes CDR1 SEHNR and CDR2 FQNEAQ (reference sequence). Germline trimming cut 5 bases from V and 0 bases from J; bases unmatched to any gene: 9. The CDR3 extends over 16 amino acids. The CDR3 DNA reads as TGTGCCAGCAGCCCGGACAGGGACAGGTACTCCTACGAGCAGTACTTC. Translation: CASSPDRDRYSYEQYF. Variable domain in full (rest from reference TRBV7-9 and TRBJ2-7): DTGVSQNPRHKITKRGQNVTFRCDPISEHNRLYWYRQTLGQGPEFLTYFQNEAQLEKSRLLSDRFSAERPKGSFSTLEIQRTEQGDSAMYLCASSPDRDRYSYEQYFGPGTRLTVT.

V and J are TRBV7-2 and TRBJ1-2; TRBD1 agrees at 7 bases. Germline-derived CDR1 and CDR2 are SGHTA and FQGNSA. CDR3 length: 16 residues. With V trimmed by 5 bases and J by 2 bases, 11 bases remained unmatched. The CDR3, as DNA: TGTGCCAGCAGCACCCGTAGGGACAGTTCAAACTATGGCTACACCTTC. Its protein is CASSTRRDSSNYGYTF.

The chain carries TRBV5-1 and TRBJ1-4; no reliable D call. The CDR3 is 14 residues long. Germline V CDR1 and CDR2: SGHRS, YFSETQ. V was trimmed by 1 base and J by 7 bases, leaving 11 bases between them. The CDR3 is CASSLSTGGEKLFF. CDR3 DNA: TGCGCCAGCAGCTTGTCCACGGGTGGTGAAAAACTGTTTTTT.

The rearrangement uses TRBV24-1 and TRBJ2-3, with TRBD1 matching over 7 bases. Trimming at V came to 8 bases and at J to 2 bases, leaving 3 bases not matched to a gene. CDR1 KGHDR and CDR2 SFDVKD come from the germline V gene. The CDR3 has 13 amino acids. The CDR3 nucleotides are TGTGCCACCAAGGACAGGATCACAGATACGCAGTATTTT. It translates to CATKDRITDTQYF.

The chain employs TRBV7-9 and TRBJ2-3; 8 bases agree with TRBD1. V shed 1 base and J 6 bases; nucleotides not matched to a gene: 9. The germline V gene encodes CDR1 SEHNR and CDR2 FQNEAQ (reference sequence). CDR3 length: 16 amino acids. The CDR3 reads CASSLVPGGTVDTQYF. Here the CDR3 DNA reads TGTGCCAGCAGCTTAGTCCCAGGGGGCACAGTGGATACGCAGTATTTT.

With regard to this clone: The same CDR3 also results from other DNA sequences found in this sample. This sequence joins TRBV6-4 and TRBJ2-3; the match to TRBD2 covers 10 bases. CDR1 MRHNA and CDR2 SNTAGT come from the germline V gene. Trimming removed 4 bases from V and 1 base from J; junction bases left unmatched: 2. The CDR3 length is 15 residues. The CDR3 nucleotides read TGTGCCAGCAGTGGAACTAGCGGGGGCACAGATACGCAGTATTTT. Translation gives CASSGTSGGTDTQYF.

The chain is built from TRBV11-2 and TRBJ1-3; 10 bases agree with TRBD1. Unmatched junction bases numbered 3, after V lost 4 bases and J lost 3 bases. The length of the CDR3 is 15 residues. Germline V gene lookup returns CDR1 SGHAT and CDR2 FQNNGV. CDR3 nucleotide sequence: TGTGCCAGCAGCTGGGACAGGGGAAGTGGAAACACCATATATTTT. This sequence encodes CASSWDRGSGNTIYF. Together with reference TRBV11-2 and TRBJ1-3, the CDR3 gives the full variable domain: EAGVAQSPRYKIIEKRQSVAFWCNPISGHATLYWYQQILGQGPKLLIQFQNNGVVDDSQLPKDRFSAERLKGVDSTLKIQPAKLEDSAVYLCASSWDRGSGNTIYFGEGSWLTVV.

The genes are TRBV3-1 (or the pseudogene TRBV3-2) and TRBJ2-2, with a possible D match to TRBD1 (6 bases). Deletions cut 6 bases from V and 4 bases from J, with 15 bases between. The CDR3 sequence is 15 residues long. The V gene's germline CDR1 is LGHDT and CDR2 YNNKEL (reference sequence). CDR3 region: CASRHPGQTTGELFF. For the CDR3, the DNA is TGTGCCAGCAGGCATCCGGGACAAACCACCGGGGAGCTGTTTTTT.

This clone was seen repeatedly, ten times or more. This rearrangement joins TRBV5-1 to TRBJ1-1; D is unresolved. Germline CDR1 reads SGHRS; CDR2 reads YFSETQ. The CDR3 covers 12 residues. The V and J ends lost 7 bases and 4 bases respectively, with 11 bases between them. The DNA of the CDR3 is TGCGCCAGCTTTGGGGAGAGCACTGAAGCTTTCTTT. Its translation: CASFGESTEAFF.

The J gene is TRBJ2-1, the V gene TRBV4-3, with D perhaps matching TRBD2 (6 bases). Germline CDR1 LGHNA, CDR2 YSLEER. Trimming left V 1 base short and J 7 bases short, with 8 bases between. The CDR3 is 13 residues long. CDR3 protein: CASSQAGGNEQFF. The CDR3, as DNA: TGCGCCAGCAGCCAAGCCGGGGGTAATGAGCAGTTCTTC.

This chain joins TRBV12-3 or TRBV12-4 and TRBJ1-2; D unresolved. V was trimmed by 3 bases and J by 4 bases, leaving 3 bases between them. The CDR3 runs 11 residues. The CDR3 here is CASSFGYGYTF. The CDR3 DNA reads TGTGCCAGCAGTTTCGGCTATGGCTACACCTTC.

This clone occurred a few times. The DNA for the CDR3 is TGTGCCAGCGGCACCCTGGAGAGTCATCAGCCCCAGCATTTT. Translating it yields CASGTLESHQPQHF. The chain employs TRBV7-9 and TRBJ1-5; D not certain. Trimming removed 8 bases at V and 5 bases at J, with 16 bases between. Germline V gene sequence: CDR1 SEHNR, CDR2 FQNEAQ (reference sequence). CDR3 size: 14 residues.

This clone was seen a few times. The chain links TRBV6-5 to TRBJ2-1; 8 nucleotides agree with TRBD1. The ends lost 0 bases at V and 8 bases at J; junction bases unmatched: 6. CDR3 length: 15 residues. The germline V gene has CDR1 MNHEY and CDR2 SVGAGI. CDR3 in amino acids: CASSYSSTGVDEQFF. The CDR3 DNA is TGTGCCAGCAGTTACTCCTCGACAGGGGTTGATGAGCAGTTCTTC.

The chain links TRBV7-9 to TRBJ2-2; D is undetermined. There are 13 residues in the CDR3. Germline V gene lookup returns CDR1 SEHNR and CDR2 FQNEAQ (reference sequence). The V end was cut by 1 base, the J end by 6 bases, with 6 bases between. CDR3 residues: CASSLGSPGELFF. CDR3 sequence (DNA): TGTGCCAGCAGCTTAGGCAGTCCCGGGGAGCTGTTTTTT.

The chain carries TRBV14 and TRBJ1-2, with no clear D. V lost 1 base and J lost 4, with 10 bases in between. The CDR3 runs 14 residues. Germline CDR1 SGHDN, CDR2 FVKESK. For the CDR3, the DNA is TGTGCCAGCAGCCAAGGACTCAGCCTCTATGGCTACACCTTC. The encoded protein is CASSQGLSLYGYTF.

The chain joins TRBV5-1 to TRBJ2-7, with D perhaps TRBD1 (6 bases). This CDR3 comprises 13 residues. CDR1 is SGHRS and CDR2 is YFSETQ in the germline V gene. The V end was cut by 4 bases, the J end by 3 bases, with 11 bases between. The CDR3 nucleotides are TGCGCCAGCAGCGAACAGGGTTACTACGAGCAGTACTTC. Translated, it gives CASSEQGYYEQYF.

This chain joins TRBV4-3 and TRBJ1-6; possibly TRBD1 for D (5 bases). The CDR3 totals 15 residues. V was clipped by 4 bases and J by 7 bases, with 14 bases between them. CDR1 and CDR2 (germline): LGHNA, YSLEER. CDR3: CASSPSQGRNSPLHF. CDR3 nucleotides: TGCGCCAGCAGCCCGAGCCAGGGCCGGAATTCACCCCTCCACTTT.

The J gene is TRBJ2-1, the V gene TRBV5-8, with 12 bases aligning to TRBD1. Unmatched junction bases numbered 8, after V lost 3 bases and J lost 4 bases. CDR3 length: 17 amino acids. The germline CDR1 and CDR2 sequences are SGHTS and YDEGEE. CDR3 sequence: CASSSPGQGARYNEQFF. CDR3 in DNA: TGTGCCAGCAGCTCACCGGGACAGGGGGCGCGGTACAATGAGCAGTTCTTC.

This chain uses TRBV30 with TRBJ1-2; D is undetermined. The length of the CDR3 is 12 residues. V shed 4 bases and J shed 4 bases, with 10 bases lying between them. The germline CDR1 and CDR2 sequences are GTSNPN and SVGIG (reference sequence). CDR3 loop: CAWTPLVYGYTF. The CDR3, as DNA: TGTGCCTGGACCCCTCTTGTCTATGGCTACACCTTC. The variable domain in full, completed from reference TRBV30 and TRBJ1-2, reads SQTIHQWPATLVQPVGSPLSLECTVEGTSNPNLYWYRQAAGRGLQLLFYSVGIGQISSEVPQNLSASRPQDRQFILSSKKLLLSDSGFYLCAWTPLVYGYTFGSGTRLTVV.

This clone appeared once. This rearrangement joins TRBV7-8 to TRBJ2-1; D possibly corresponds to TRBD2 (7 bases). The CDR3 totals 17 residues. The V gene lost 1 base and the J gene lost 4 bases, with 17 bases spanning the gap. Germline CDR1 SGHVS, CDR2 FQNEAQ. The CDR3 sequence is CASSLGYRGALYNEQFF. The CDR3 region has the DNA TGTGCCAGCAGCTTAGGCTATCGGGGGGCCTTATACAATGAGCAGTTCTTC.

This rearrangement joins TRBV10-1 to TRBJ1-2, with 7 bases identical to TRBD1. CDR1 is WNHNN and CDR2 is SYGVQD in the germline V gene (reference sequence). The CDR3 extends over 15 amino acids. Unmatched junction bases numbered 10, after V lost 4 bases and J lost 5 bases. CDR3: CASSGVDRVIYGYTF. CDR3 in DNA: TGCGCCAGCAGTGGGGTTGACAGGGTGATTTATGGCTACACCTTC.

DNA for the CDR3: TGTGCCAGCAGCTTTGACAGGGCCCGGGAGCAGTTCTTC. Translated, it gives CASSFDRAREQFF. V and J are TRBV7-2 and TRBJ2-1, with 7 bases aligning to TRBD1. V shed 3 bases, J shed 10 bases, and the junction held 6 bases outside the gene matches. CDR3 size: 13 residues. Germline values: CDR1 SGHTA, CDR2 FQGNSA.

The genes are TRBV4-2 and TRBJ2-2, with D possibly TRBD2 on 7 matching bases. V was pared by 7 bases and J by 4 bases, with 25 bases between. This CDR3 comprises 18 residues. Germline assignment: CDR1 LGHNA and CDR2 YNFKEQ. The CDR3 region is CASTPELLRRGLTGELFF. In DNA, the CDR3 is TGTGCCAGCACCCCGGAACTTTTAAGGCGGGGGCTCACCGGGGAGCTGTTTTTT.